This T cell receptor beta chain was documented in a study of cytomegalovirus exposure and HLA in healthy donors. Study-level results: Analysis performed later showed TCR beta chains linked to HLA being more clonally expanded than equally common others. Using the classifier, cytomegalovirus status was reportedly diagnosed with high specificity and sensitivity. A later analysis found most CMV-associated TCR beta chains apparently HLA-restricted.

The primer mix had 60 Vbeta and 13 Jbeta primers. Sequenced by immunoSEQ multiplex PCR; TCRdb stores in-frame clones only, minus some. The sample includes over 110,000 clones, roughly four fifths of them seen just once. This clone was seen just once. Its antigen is not known. This TCR came from a male donor in good health and CMV-seronegative. Sequencing used PBMCs.

CDR3 in DNA: TGTGCCAGTAGTCGGAGGGGCTCAGATACGCAGTATTTT. It yields the protein CASSRRGSDTQYF. The V and J genes are TRBV19 and TRBJ2-3, with a tentative D call TRBD2 (6 bases). This CDR3 has 13 amino acids. Germline-derived CDR1 and CDR2 are LNHDA and SQIVND (reference sequence). Trimming cost V 5 bases and J 4 bases, with 10 bases left between them.